This T cell receptor beta chain was sequenced in a study of beta chain features in type 1 diabetes (dated by TCRdb to the late 2010s). Broadly, across the study: Patients and healthy donors did not differ in mean age, gender distribution, total cell number or subset yield. Across all samples, fewer than 110,000,000 sorted cells were examined, and cell number per subset correlated strongly with RNA yield. In the study, recently diagnosed type 1 diabetes patients and matched healthy donors were compared on the TCRB repertoires of their sorted circulating CD4+ T cell subsets. Regulatory and stem cell-like memory subsets were isolated from only 8 patients and roughly 8 healthy donors, whereas naive and central memory subsets came from all 30 or so donors.

Each donor gave one peripheral blood draw, around 100 mL on average, collected into heparinised tubes. Using a panel that included CD45RO, CCR7, CD25, CD127, CD95 and CD27, naive, central memory, regulatory and stem cell-like memory CD4+ T cells were sorted on a BD FACSAria II. Every sorted population had a purity above 95%. PBMCs were separated immediately by Lymphoprep density gradient centrifugation and were stained directly, without being cultured. To minimize batch effects, samples were stained and sorted in pairs, one healthy donor with one patient per experiment. The entire amount of isolated RNA was reverse transcribed using the High Capacity cDNA Reverse Transcription Kit, so the sequenced TCRB transcripts were expressed ones. Deep immunoSEQ sequencing was performed on naive, central memory and regulatory T cell samples, with an average of about 3.57 million total reads per sample. After sorted cells were lysed in RLT buffer, RNA was extracted with DNase-treated RNeasy Micro or Mini kits, with the choice depending on cell number. Each cell subset was processed on its own to prevent cross-contamination, while patient and healthy donor samples were processed together. TCRB sequences were amplified from cDNA with the immunoSEQ multiplex PCR, producing 87-bp fragments spanning the CDR3 region. Sequencing of the amplicons was done on the Illumina HiSeq platform. The source study handled its data this way. PCR bias was corrected computationally using synthetic template baselines, and reads within Hamming distance 2 were collapsed, with unmergeable singletons discarded. Reads were aligned to IMGT to assign V, D and J genes, CDR3 length, and insertions or deletions at six rearrangement sites. Within each subset, clonotype counts were normalized to sorted cell number, after which true diversity and Gini coefficients were computed with the tcR R package. Repertoire sharing was quantified using the overlap coefficient calculated on TCRB nucleotide sequences. Out-of-frame TCRB sequences from naive cells were analyzed as a proxy for the pre-selection repertoire. TCRdb carries this immuneACCESS record with in-frame sequences only. Its versions omit some clonotypes, under half of them owing to an unresolved V gene in the studies checked, with the rest unexplained. Clone size and the V and J calls come from that table; the DNA yielded D and trimming. Within this sample are 200,000 to 250,000 clones, with about 14% of them counted one time only. The ten largest clones take up just under 0.02% of the sample.

General study outcomes and caveats: Because cDNA was sequenced instead of genomic DNA, activated cells with high expression could be over-represented, although the groups did not differ in activation or CD3 levels. Shorter templates might have been favored by PCR, but patient and control samples were amplified and corrected together, so both groups would have been affected equally by any skew. At VDJ recombination sites, type 1 diabetes patients had fewer insertions and more deleted nucleotides, which implies abnormalities in thymic rearrangement. Because small numbers of individuals were included in the HLA sub-analyses, any influence of HLA type on TCRB rearrangement was left unresolved. Naive, central memory and regulatory TCRB repertoires appeared more similar among patients than among healthy donors. In all four CD4+ subsets, TCRB CDR3 length was moderately but significantly shorter in type 1 diabetes patients.

Looking up the germline V gene yields CDR1 SGHTA and CDR2 FQGNSA. V gives up 5 bases and J gives up 5 bases, and the segment between their germline ends measures 6 bases. Including the terminal cysteine and phenylalanine, the CDR3 comprises 11 residues. CDR3 DNA only is kept here, 33 bases in frame from base 1. As regards this clone: Which antigen it targets is not known. Per-nucleotide qualities are absent, and no much larger clonotype sits a single base away.

The receptor's source is a man aged 25-40 years with type 1 diabetes. Sequenced sample: naive CD4+ T cells from blood. What this sample's cell subset or site label stands for: true naive CD4+ T cells. The chain was built from TRBV7-2 and TRBJ2-5; no D gene is confidently identified. The CDR3 sequence is CASSTRETQYF. Here is the DNA: TGTGCCAGCAGCACGAGGGAGACCCAGTACTTC.